The clone carrying this T cell receptor (beta chain) appeared a single time. The data belong to a study of cytomegalovirus exposure and HLA in healthy donors. There are 16 residues in the CDR3. Germline trimming cut 2 bases from V and 6 bases from J; bases unmatched to any gene: 6. CDR1 is MNHEY, CDR2 SMNVEV, per germline (reference sequence). In the PCR, 60 Vbeta and 13 Jbeta primers were used. Sequencing used immunoSEQ multiplex PCR; TCRdb keeps in-frame clones, though not all of them. The sample shows about 180,000 clones, 77% of them seen only once. J is TRBJ2-3 and V is TRBV27; 12 positions agree with TRBD2. This sequence was found in a young man in good health and CMV-seronegative. Material for sequencing was PBMCs. CDR3 in amino acids: CASSLNLAGGPDTQYF. The CDR3 DNA reads as TGTGCCAGCAGTTTAAACCTAGCGGGGGGGCCCGATACGCAGTATTTT.